The T cell receptor (beta chain) under discussion was sequenced for a study of blood T cell repertoires in COVID-19. V was trimmed by 7 bases and J by 2 bases, leaving 14 bases between them. The CDR3 extends over 14 amino acids. Germline loops: CDR1 WSHSY, CDR2 SAAADI. Sequencing used immunoSEQ multiplex PCR; TCRdb keeps in-frame clones, though not all of them. The sample lists some 300,000 clones, about 90% occurring once. During active infection, Seattle patients enrolled and were then monitored through disease. The J gene is TRBJ1-1, the V gene TRBV10-2; D might be TRBD1 (6 bases). The TCR originated in a woman aged 40-49 years with COVID-19, enrolled during active disease. The sequencing input was peripheral blood. CDR3 sequence: CASTENRANTEAFF. The CDR3 region has the DNA TGCGCCAGCACAGAAAACAGGGCCAACACTGAAGCTTTCTTT.